The following is a TCR beta chain sequence with its context. Its antigen is as yet unknown. This sample was included in a study of cytomegalovirus exposure and HLA in healthy donors. Findings and limits, study-wide: Compared with the approximately 680-donor mean, an Asian-associated ancestry cluster reportedly had fewer N-insertions, according to a later analysis.

Looked up from germline, CDR1 is SGHAT and CDR2 is FQNNGV. V was clipped by 0 bases and J by 5 bases, with 22 bases between them. The CDR3 is 18 residues long. It was with 60 Vbeta and 13 Jbeta primers that the PCR ran. The data were produced by immunoSEQ multiplex PCR, yet TCRdb's version contains in-frame clones alone and is incomplete. The data hold 85,000 to 130,000 clones, with more than 75% observed a single time. The sample consisted of PBMCs. The sequence was obtained from a woman aged 45-60 years in good health and CMV-seropositive. The gene calls are TRBV11-2 and TRBJ1-1; D is possibly TRBD1 (5 bases). CDR3 residues: CASSLDRQLGREETEAFF. CDR3 DNA: TGTGCCAGCAGCTTAGATCGGCAGCTGGGCAGGGAGGAAACTGAAGCTTTCTTT.